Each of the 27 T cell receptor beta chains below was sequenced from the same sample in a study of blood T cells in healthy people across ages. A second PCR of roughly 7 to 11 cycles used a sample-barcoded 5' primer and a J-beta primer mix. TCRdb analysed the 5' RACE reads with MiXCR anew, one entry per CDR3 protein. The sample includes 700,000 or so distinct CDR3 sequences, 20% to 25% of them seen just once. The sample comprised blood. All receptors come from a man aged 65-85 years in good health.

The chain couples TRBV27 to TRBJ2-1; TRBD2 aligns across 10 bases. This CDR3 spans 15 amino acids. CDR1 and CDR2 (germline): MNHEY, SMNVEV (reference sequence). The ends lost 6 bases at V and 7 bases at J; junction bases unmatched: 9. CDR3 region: CASSPLAGGMNEQFF. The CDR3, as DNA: TGTGCCAGCAGCCCCTTAGCGGGGGGAATGAATGAGCAGTTCTTC.

The DNA of the CDR3 is TGTGCCAGCAGGGCCATCGGGCGCGGGACTGAAGCTTTCTTT. Translating gives CASRAIGRGTEAFF. The chain employs TRBV2 and TRBJ1-1; D ambiguous. The CDR3 runs to 14 residues. Trimming took 6 bases from V and 5 from J, leaving 16 bases between them. CDR1 and CDR2 (germline): SNHLY, FYNNEI.

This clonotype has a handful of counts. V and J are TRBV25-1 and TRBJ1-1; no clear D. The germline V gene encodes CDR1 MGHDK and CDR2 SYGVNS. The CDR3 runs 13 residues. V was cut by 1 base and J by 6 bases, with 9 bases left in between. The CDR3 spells CASSESGFSEAFF. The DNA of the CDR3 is TGTGCCAGCAGTGAATCCGGGTTTTCTGAAGCTTTCTTT.

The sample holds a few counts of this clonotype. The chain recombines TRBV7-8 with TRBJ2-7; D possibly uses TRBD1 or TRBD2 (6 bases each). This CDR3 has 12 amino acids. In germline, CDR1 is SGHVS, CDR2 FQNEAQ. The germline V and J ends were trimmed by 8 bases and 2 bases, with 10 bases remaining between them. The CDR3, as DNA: TGTGCCAGCGGGGGGCTAACCTACGAGCAGTACTTC. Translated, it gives CASGGLTYEQYF.

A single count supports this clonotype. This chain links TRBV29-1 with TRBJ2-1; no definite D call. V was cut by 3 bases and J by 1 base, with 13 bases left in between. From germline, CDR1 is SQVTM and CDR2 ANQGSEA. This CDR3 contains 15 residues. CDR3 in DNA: TGCAGCGTTGATTTGGGAAGCCTATCCTACAATGAGCAGTTCTTC. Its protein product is CSVDLGSLSYNEQFF.

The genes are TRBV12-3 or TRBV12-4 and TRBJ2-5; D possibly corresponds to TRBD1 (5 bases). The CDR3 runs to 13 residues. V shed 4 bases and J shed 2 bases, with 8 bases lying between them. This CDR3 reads CASSWQGQETQYF. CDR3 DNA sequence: TGTGCCAGCAGTTGGCAGGGTCAAGAGACCCAGTACTTC.

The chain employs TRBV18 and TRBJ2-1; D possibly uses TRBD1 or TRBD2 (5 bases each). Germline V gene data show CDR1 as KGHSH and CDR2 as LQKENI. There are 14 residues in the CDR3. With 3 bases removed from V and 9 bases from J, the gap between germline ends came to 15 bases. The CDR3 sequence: CASSPRGTVVEQFF. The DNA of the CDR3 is TGTGCCAGCTCACCCCGAGGGACGGTCGTTGAGCAGTTCTTC.

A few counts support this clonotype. The CDR3 region has the DNA TGTGCCAGCAGCCGCGGCCCCGACTACAATGAGCAGTTCTTC. Translated, it gives CASSRGPDYNEQFF. The rearrangement joins TRBV3-1 to TRBJ2-1; D is undetermined. Trimming took off 4 bases at V and 3 bases at J, with 10 bases between the two ends. The CDR3 length is 14 residues. The germline gives CDR1 LGHDT, CDR2 YNNKEL (reference sequence).

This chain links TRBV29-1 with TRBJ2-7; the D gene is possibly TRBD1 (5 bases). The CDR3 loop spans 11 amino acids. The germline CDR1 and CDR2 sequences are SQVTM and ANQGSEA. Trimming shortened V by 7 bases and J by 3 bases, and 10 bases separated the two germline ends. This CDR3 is CSGGQGYEQYV. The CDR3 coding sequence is TGCAGCGGGGGCCAGGGCTACGAGCAGTACGTC.

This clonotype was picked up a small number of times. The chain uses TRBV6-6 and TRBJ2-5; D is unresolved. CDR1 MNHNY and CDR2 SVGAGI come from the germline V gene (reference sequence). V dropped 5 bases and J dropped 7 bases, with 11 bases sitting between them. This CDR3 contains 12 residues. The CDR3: CASSDPLRTQYF. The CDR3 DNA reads TGTGCCAGCAGTGACCCCCTCCGGACCCAGTACTTC.

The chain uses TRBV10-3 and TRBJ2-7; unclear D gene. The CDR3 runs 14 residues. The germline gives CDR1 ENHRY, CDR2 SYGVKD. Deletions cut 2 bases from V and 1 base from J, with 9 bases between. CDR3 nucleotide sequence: TGTGCCATCAGTGAGCCTCCTTATTCCTACGAGCAGTACTTC. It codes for CAISEPPYSYEQYF.

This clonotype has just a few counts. The CDR3 bases are TGCAGTGCTAGAGGAAGACTAGCGGGAGGGCCCAATGAGCAGTTCTTC. Encoded protein: CSARGRLAGGPNEQFF. The rearrangement links TRBV20-1 to TRBJ2-1; 14 positions match TRBD2. The CDR3 spans 16 residues. The J segment lost 6 bases and the V segment lost 1 base, leaving 5 bases of the junction unmatched. Germline V gene sequence: CDR1 DFQATT, CDR2 SNEGSKA (reference sequence).

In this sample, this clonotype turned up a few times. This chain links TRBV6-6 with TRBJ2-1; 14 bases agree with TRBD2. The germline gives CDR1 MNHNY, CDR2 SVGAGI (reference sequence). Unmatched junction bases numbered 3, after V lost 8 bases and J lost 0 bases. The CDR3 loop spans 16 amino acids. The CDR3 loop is CASLGLAGDSYNEQFF. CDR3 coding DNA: TGTGCCAGCCTGGGACTAGCGGGGGACTCCTACAATGAGCAGTTCTTC.

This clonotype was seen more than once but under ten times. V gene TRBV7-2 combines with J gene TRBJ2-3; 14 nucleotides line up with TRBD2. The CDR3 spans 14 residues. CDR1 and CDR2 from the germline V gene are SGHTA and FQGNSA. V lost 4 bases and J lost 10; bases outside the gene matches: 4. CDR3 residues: CASSWGLAGVPQYF. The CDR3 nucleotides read TGTGCCAGCAGCTGGGGACTAGCGGGAGTTCCGCAGTATTTT.

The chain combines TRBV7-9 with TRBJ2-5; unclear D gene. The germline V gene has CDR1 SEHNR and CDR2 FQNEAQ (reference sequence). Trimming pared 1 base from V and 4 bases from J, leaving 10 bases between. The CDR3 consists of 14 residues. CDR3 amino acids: CASSLVAPLETQYF. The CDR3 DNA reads TGTGCCAGCAGCTTAGTCGCTCCTCTAGAGACCCAGTACTTC.

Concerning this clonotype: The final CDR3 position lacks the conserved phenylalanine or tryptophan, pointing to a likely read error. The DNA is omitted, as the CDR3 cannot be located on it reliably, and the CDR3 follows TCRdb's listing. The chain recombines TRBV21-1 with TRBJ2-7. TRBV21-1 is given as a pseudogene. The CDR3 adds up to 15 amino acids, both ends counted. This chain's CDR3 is CASSNCSSISYEQYL.

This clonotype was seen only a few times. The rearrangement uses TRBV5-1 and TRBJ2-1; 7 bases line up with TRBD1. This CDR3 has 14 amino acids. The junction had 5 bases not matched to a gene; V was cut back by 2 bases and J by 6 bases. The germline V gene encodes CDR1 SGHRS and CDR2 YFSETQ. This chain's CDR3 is CASSFKDRSNEQFF. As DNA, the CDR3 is TGCGCCAGCAGCTTCAAGGACAGGAGCAATGAGCAGTTCTTC. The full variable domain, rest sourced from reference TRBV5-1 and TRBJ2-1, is KAGVTQTPRYLIKTRGQQVTLSCSPISGHRSVSWYQQTPGQGLQFLFEYFSETQRNKGNFPGRFSGRQFSNSRSEMNVSTLELGDSALYLCASSFKDRSNEQFFGPGTRLTVL.

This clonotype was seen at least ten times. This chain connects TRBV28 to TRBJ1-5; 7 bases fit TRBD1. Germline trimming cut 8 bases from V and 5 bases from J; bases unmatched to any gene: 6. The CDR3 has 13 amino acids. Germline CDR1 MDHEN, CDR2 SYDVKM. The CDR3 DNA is TGTGCCAGCGGCGAAGGGGGCGATCAGCCCCAGCATTTT. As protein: CASGEGGDQPQHF.

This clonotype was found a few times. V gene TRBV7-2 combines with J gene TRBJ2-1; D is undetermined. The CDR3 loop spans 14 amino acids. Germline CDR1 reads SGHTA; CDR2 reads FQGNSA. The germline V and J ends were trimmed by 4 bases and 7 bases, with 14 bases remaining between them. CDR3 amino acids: CASSSLVQANEQFF. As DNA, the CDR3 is TGTGCCAGCAGCTCCTTGGTCCAGGCGAATGAGCAGTTCTTC.

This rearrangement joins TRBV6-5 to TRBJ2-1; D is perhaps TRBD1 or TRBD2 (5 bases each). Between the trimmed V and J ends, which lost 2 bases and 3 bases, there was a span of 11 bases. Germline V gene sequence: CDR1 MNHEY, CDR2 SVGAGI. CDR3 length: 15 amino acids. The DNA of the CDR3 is TGTGCCAGCAGTTACGGGGGAGTTCTCTACAATGAGCAGTTCTTC. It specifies CASSYGGVLYNEQFF.

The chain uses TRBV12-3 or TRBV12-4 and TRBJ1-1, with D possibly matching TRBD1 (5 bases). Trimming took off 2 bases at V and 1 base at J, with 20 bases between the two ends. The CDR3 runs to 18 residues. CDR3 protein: CASSLFFYWGSGNTEAFF. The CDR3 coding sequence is TGTGCCAGCAGTTTATTTTTTTATTGGGGGTCAGGGAACACTGAAGCTTTCTTT.

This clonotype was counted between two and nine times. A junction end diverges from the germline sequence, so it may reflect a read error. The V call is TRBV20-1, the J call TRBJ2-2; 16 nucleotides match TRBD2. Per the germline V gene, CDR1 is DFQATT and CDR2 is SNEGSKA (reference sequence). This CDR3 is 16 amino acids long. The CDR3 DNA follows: TGCAGTGCTAGGGGACTAGCGGGGGGGGGCACCTGGGAGCTGTTTTTT. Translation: CSARGLAGGGTWELFF.

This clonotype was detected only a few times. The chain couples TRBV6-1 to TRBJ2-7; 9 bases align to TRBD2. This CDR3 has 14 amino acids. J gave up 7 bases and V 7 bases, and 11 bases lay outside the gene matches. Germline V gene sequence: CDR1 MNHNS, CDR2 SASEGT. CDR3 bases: TGTGCCAGCATGGGGGGACTAGCCCAACTAGAGCAGTACGTC. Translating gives CASMGGLAQLEQYV.

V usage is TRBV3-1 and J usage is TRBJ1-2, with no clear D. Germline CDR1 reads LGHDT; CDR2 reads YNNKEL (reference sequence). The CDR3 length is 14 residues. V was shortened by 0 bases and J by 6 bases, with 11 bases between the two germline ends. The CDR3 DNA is TGTGCCAGCAGCCAAGATGTGGGGAGAAATGGCTACACCTTC. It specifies CASSQDVGRNGYTF.

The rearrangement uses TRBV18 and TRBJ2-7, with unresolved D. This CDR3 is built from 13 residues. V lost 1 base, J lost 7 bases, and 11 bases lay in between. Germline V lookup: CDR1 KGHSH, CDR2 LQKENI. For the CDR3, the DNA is TGTGCCAGCTCACCACAAGGACGTGGGGAGCAGTACGTC. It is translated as CASSPQGRGEQYV.

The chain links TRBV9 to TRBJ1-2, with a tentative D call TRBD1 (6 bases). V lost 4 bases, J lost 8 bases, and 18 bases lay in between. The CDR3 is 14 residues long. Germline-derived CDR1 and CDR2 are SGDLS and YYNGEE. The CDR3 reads CASSIRDRRRGYTF. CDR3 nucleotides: TGTGCCAGCAGCATCCGAGACAGGCGGAGGGGCTACACCTTC.

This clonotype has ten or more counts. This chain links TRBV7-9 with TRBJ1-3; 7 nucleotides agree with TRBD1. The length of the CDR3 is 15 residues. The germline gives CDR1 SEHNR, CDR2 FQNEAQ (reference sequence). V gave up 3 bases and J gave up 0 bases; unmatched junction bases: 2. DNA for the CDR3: TGTGCCAGCAGCTTGGACAGGAGCTCTGGAAACACCATATATTTT. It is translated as CASSLDRSSGNTIYF.